This record covers a single TCR beta chain. The assay was immunoSEQ multiplex PCR, and TCRdb's table has in-frame clones only and misses some. Of 50,000 to 75,000 clones in the sample, around 89% are singletons; the top ten hold around an eighth. This CDR3 spans 16 amino acids. Germline CDR1 and CDR2: MNHNS and SASEGT. The ends were cut back, 1 base at V and 7 bases at J, with 14 bases in the middle. The data are from a study of OX40 agonist ivuxolimab in advanced cancers. Sequenced material: CD4+ or CD8+ T cells sorted from blood, taken in a trial of the OX40 agonist ivuxolimab. This clonotype was obtained from an adult with an advanced solid tumor such as melanoma, head and neck, liver or kidney cancer. V gene TRBV6-1 combines with J gene TRBJ1-6; D is ambiguous. This CDR3 is CASSEEAGFLNSPLHF. CDR3 bases: TGTGCCAGCAGTGAAGAAGCTGGCTTTCTGAATTCACCCCTCCACTTT.